These 3 T cell receptor beta chains originate from one sample sequenced in a study of cytomegalovirus exposure and HLA in healthy donors. Assay: immunoSEQ multiplex PCR; the TCRdb copy retains only in-frame clones and omits some. The sample has 150,000 to 160,000 clones; less than 90% are singletons. The material sequenced was PBMCs. These receptors all stem from a man aged 18-30 years in good health and CMV-seropositive.

The genes are TRBV29-1 and TRBJ1-1; 8 positions match TRBD1. The CDR3 sequence is 16 residues long. Germline V gene data show CDR1 as SQVTM and CDR2 as ANQGSEA. V was pared by 6 bases and J by 1 base, with 13 bases of the junction left unmatched. The CDR3 sequence: CSVGPDRGGGNTEAFF. The CDR3 nucleotides are TGCAGCGTGGGACCTGACAGGGGAGGTGGGAACACTGAAGCTTTCTTT. The whole variable domain, filled in from reference TRBV29-1 and TRBJ1-1, reads SAVISQKPSRDICQRGTSLTIQCQVDSQVTMMFWYRQQPGQSLTLIATANQGSEATYESGFVIDKFPISRPNLTFSTLTVSNMSPEDSSIYLCSVGPDRGGGNTEAFFGQGTRLTVV.

V is TRBV2 and J is TRBJ1-6, with 9 positions matching TRBD1. With 3 bases clipped from V and 9 bases from J, the junction kept 15 bases outside the gene matches. This CDR3 comprises 18 residues. CDR1 is SNHLY and CDR2 is FYNNEI in the germline V gene. CDR3 bases: TGTGCCAGCAGTGAGGGGACAGGGAGTAGGTCTCTGGGTTCACCCCTCCACTTT. Protein product: CASSEGTGSRSLGSPLHF.

The chain employs TRBV29-1 and TRBJ2-1, with D tentatively TRBD2 (5 bases). Trimming took off 4 bases at V and 0 bases at J, with 13 bases between the two ends. The CDR3 is 15 residues long. Germline V gene data show CDR1 as SQVTM and CDR2 as ANQGSEA. In nucleotides, the CDR3 is TGCAGCGTTGCGGGAACCCTTAGCTCCTACAATGAGCAGTTCTTC. Translation gives CSVAGTLSSYNEQFF.